This is a list of T cell receptor beta chains from one sample in a study of shared T cell receptors in the human thymus. Produced via immunoSEQ multiplex PCR; TCRdb's table is partial and in-frame only. The sample has approximately 400,000 clones, 95% seen once; the top ten hold approximately 0.02%. The sample was thymocytes. These receptors were collected from a human donor. Each CDR3 is given with its conserved first and last residue. A D gene is named only where the DNA matches it firmly. The listing skips clone size in some rows; elsewhere it reads once, few, many or a size class.

J | size | D | V | DNA | CDR3
TRBJ2-1 | - | - | TRBV7-2 | TGTGCCAGCAGCTTAAACCAACCCATCCCCAATGAGCAGTTCTTC | CASSLNQPIPNEQFF
TRBJ2-1 | - | - | TRBV7-2 | TGTGCCAGCAGCTTGGGGGGAGGTTTAACCACGTACAATGAGCAGTTCTTC | CASSLGGGLTTYNEQFF
TRBJ2-3 | - | TRBD2 | TRBV6-1 | TGTGCCAGCAGTGGGACTTGGCGGGAGTGGGTCACAGATACGCAGTATTTT | CASSGTWREWVTDTQYF
TRBJ2-3 | - | - | TRBV13 | TGTGCCAGCACCCCGCCGCCTAGCCCAACGGCAGATACGCAGTATTTT | CASTPPPSPTADTQYF
TRBJ1-1 | - | - | TRBV18 | TGTGCCAGCTCACCAGGAATTGAAGCTTTCTTT | CASSPGIEAFF
TRBJ2-1 | - | - | TRBV28 | TGTGCCAGCAGCCTTCTGAGCGGATCCTACAATGAGCAGTTCTTC | CASSLLSGSYNEQFF
TRBJ2-7 | - | TRBD1 | TRBV11-2 | TGTGCCAGCAGCTTGGCGGGGACAGGCTACGAGCAGTACTTC | CASSLAGTGYEQYF
TRBJ2-3 | - | TRBD2 | TRBV7-2 | TGTGCCAGCAGCTTCGGACTAGCGGGAGTTGGTCAAACAGATACGCAGTATTTT | CASSFGLAGVGQTDTQYF
TRBJ1-1 | few | TRBD1 | TRBV30 | TGTGCCTACCACAGGGGTACTGAAGCTTTCTTT | CAYHRGTEAFF
TRBJ2-1 | - | TRBD2 | TRBV27 | TGTGCCAGCAGTTGTGAGGGACTAGCCCTCAATGAGCAGTTCTTC | CASSCEGLALNEQFF
TRBJ2-1 | - | TRBD2 | TRBV6-1 | TGTGCCAGCAGTGAACGGGCTAGCGGTTCTTACAATGAGCAGTTCTTC | CASSERASGSYNEQFF
TRBJ2-5 | - | TRBD2 | TRBV14 | TGTGCCAGCAGCCCGGGCGGGAGCCCCAGGGAGACCCAGTACTTC | CASSPGGSPRETQYF
TRBJ2-2 | once | TRBD1 | TRBV4-2 | TGTGCCAGCAGCCCCCATGGGCAGGGGGCCCCCGGGGAGCTGTTTTTT | CASSPHGQGAPGELFF
TRBJ2-7 | once | - | TRBV6-9 | TGTGCCAGCAGTTATATCAGGGGCTCCTACGAGCAGTACTTC | CASSYIRGSYEQYF
TRBJ2-1 | - | - | TRBV29-1 | TGCAGCGTCCACTGTCCCCAATTAGCCGCTAAGGACAATGAGCAGTTCTTC | CSVHCPQLAAKDNEQFF
TRBJ1-2 | - | TRBD1 | TRBV11-1 | TGTGCCAGCAGCTTAGCAGGGGACAGGTCTAGAAATGGCTACACCTTC | CASSLAGDRSRNGYTF
TRBJ2-3 | - | TRBD2 | TRBV10-3 | TGTGCCATCAGTGAGTCGAACCTAGCGGGGCCCACAGATACGCAGTATTTT | CAISESNLAGPTDTQYF
TRBJ2-1 | - | TRBD2 | TRBV4-1 | TGCGCCAGCAGCCAAGCACTAGCGGGAGGCAATGAGCAGTTCTTC | CASSQALAGGNEQFF
TRBJ2-1 | - | - | TRBV19 | TGTGCCAGGCCCTGGCGCGATAGCTCCTACAATGAGCAGTTCTTC | CARPWRDSSYNEQFF
TRBJ1-5 | - | - | TRBV28 | TGTGCCAGCAGTTTAAACCCCTCGGACGGCAGAAGGTACTATAGCAATCAGCCCCAGCATTTT | CASSLNPSDGRRYYSNQPQHF
TRBJ1-1 | - | TRBD1 | TRBV6-5 | TGTGCCAGCACAACAGGGGGAGGGTACACTGAAGCTTTCTTT | CASTTGGGYTEAFF
TRBJ2-7 | - | - | TRBV15 | TGTGCCACCAGCAGAGAGAGGGAGCGGCGGCACCTAACCTACGAGCAGTACTTC | CATSRERERRHLTYEQYF
TRBJ2-7 | - | - | TRBV9 | TGTGCCAGCAGCCAGGGACTTTCCGGCCACGAGCAGTACTTC | CASSQGLSGHEQYF
TRBJ1-1 | - | - | TRBV14 | TGTGCCAGCAGCCAAGATGAGGCTATCGGGGGGGGCGGCACTGAAGCTTTCTTT | CASSQDEAIGGGGTEAFF
TRBJ1-1 | - | - | TRBV2 | TGTGCCAGGGGGCCCGGGGGGATGAACACTGAAGCTTTCTTT | CARGPGGMNTEAFF
TRBJ1-2 | - | - | TRBV7-2 | TGTGCCAGCAGCTTAGCGGGGTATGGCTACACCTTC | CASSLAGYGYTF
TRBJ2-3 | few | - | TRBV6-1 | TGTGCCAGCAGAGCGACTAGTCAGGGAGCTTGTACGCAGTATTTT | CASRATSQGACTQYF
TRBJ1-5 | - | TRBD1 | TRBV10-2 | TGCGCCAGCCGACAGGGGAATGTGGGCAATCAGCCCCAGCATTTT | CASRQGNVGNQPQHF
TRBJ2-7 | - | TRBD2 | TRBV28 | TGTGCCAGCCTCTCCGGGACTAGCTCCTACGAGCAGTACTTC | CASLSGTSSYEQYF
TRBJ2-6 | few | - | TRBV5-1 | TGCGCCAGCAGCTTCGGGACAAGAGTCTCTGGGGCCAACGTCCTGACTTTC | CASSFGTRVSGANVLTF
TRBJ2-3 | once | - | TRBV6-1 | TGTGCCAGCAGTGAGGATTTGCTTCGTCGGACGCAGTATTTT | CASSEDLLRRTQYF
TRBJ2-2 | - | TRBD2 | TRBV27 | TGTGCCAGTATTGAGGCGGGAGGACAAGTTGGGAACACCGGGGAGCTGTTTTTT | CASIEAGGQVGNTGELFF
TRBJ2-3 | - | TRBD2 | TRBV11-3 | TGTGCCAGCAGCTTAAGCCCGCGGGAGGGCAAATATACGCAGTATTTT | CASSLSPREGKYTQYF
TRBJ2-3 | - | - | TRBV4-2 | TGTGCCAGCAGCCAGGGGGAGGGGGAGGGAGCAGATACGCAGTATTTT | CASSQGEGEGADTQYF
TRBJ2-5 | - | TRBD2 | TRBV2 | TGTGCCAGCAGTAAAGCGGGGCCCCAAGAGACCCAGTACTTC | CASSKAGPQETQYF
TRBJ1-2 | - | - | TRBV6-6 | TGTGCCAGCAGGCCTGACAGGCGGCACTATTATGGCTACACCTTC | CASRPDRRHYYGYTF
TRBJ2-3 | - | TRBD1 | TRBV9 | TGTGCCAGCAGTGGGTGGGGGACAGCGCCCCTCTTCACAGATACGCAGTATTTT | CASSGWGTAPLFTDTQYF
TRBJ2-3 | - | - | TRBV6-4 | TGTGCCAGCAGTGGGGGGGTCACAGATACGCAGTATTTT | CASSGGVTDTQYF
TRBJ1-5 | - | - | TRBV4-1 | TGCGCCAGCAGCCAAGATATTTTCCCTAAGGGGCAGCCCCAGCATTTT | CASSQDIFPKGQPQHF
TRBJ2-5 | - | - | TRBV18 | TGTGCCAGCTCACCCCGGATGCAAGAGACCCAGTACTTC | CASSPRMQETQYF
TRBJ2-5 | - | TRBD1 | TRBV6-1 | TGTGCCAGCACCCGACAGGGGGGAGAGACCCAGTACTTC | CASTRQGGETQYF
TRBJ2-7 | - | TRBD2 | TRBV25-1 | TGTGCCAGCAGTGACGTCCGGACTAGCGGGAGTCGCGAGCAGTACTTC | CASSDVRTSGSREQYF
TRBJ2-1 | - | - | TRBV20-1 | TGCAGTGCTAGTGGGCCGAATGAGCAGTTCTTC | CSASGPNEQFF
TRBJ1-1 | - | - | TRBV10-1 | TGCGCCAGCAGCGCTACAGTGAACACTGAAGCTTTCTTT | CASSATVNTEAFF
TRBJ1-5 | - | TRBD1 | TRBV28 | TGTGCCAGCAGTGCCGCCGGGACAGGGAGATATCAGCCCCAGCATTTT | CASSAAGTGRYQPQHF
TRBJ1-4 | - | TRBD1 | TRBV27 | TGTGCCAGCAGACCGGGACAGGGCGATCCCGAAACTAATGAAAAACTGTTTTTT | CASRPGQGDPETNEKLFF